These 5 T cell receptor beta chains share one sample of origin, sequenced in a study of T cell clones after liver transplantation. Profiling relied on immunoSEQ multiplex PCR, and the TCRdb table lists in-frame clones only, not all of them. The sample contains about 22,000 clones, around 63% of which appear only once. Material: CD4+ T cells from blood, obtained before liver transplant. All receptors come from a human donor who received a liver transplant.

The chain combines TRBV13 with TRBJ1-4; D is unresolved. Between the trimmed V and J ends, which lost 5 bases and 6 bases, there was a span of 19 bases. CDR1 and CDR2 (germline): PRHDT, FYEKMQ (reference sequence). This CDR3 region has 16 residues. The CDR3 nucleotides are TGTGCCAGCAGCCAGAGGATTGATCCTGCTTATGAAAAACTGTTTTTT. It yields the protein CASSQRIDPAYEKLFF.

The J gene is TRBJ2-3, the V gene TRBV4-2, with 8 bases that match TRBD1. This CDR3 has 16 amino acids. V lost 3 bases and J lost 1; bases outside the gene matches: 6. CDR1 is LGHNA and CDR2 is YNFKEQ in the germline V gene. The CDR3 DNA sequence: TGTGCCAGCAGCCATGAAGACAGGGGCCGCACAGATACGCAGTATTTT. Amino acids: CASSHEDRGRTDTQYF.

V is TRBV7-2 and J is TRBJ1-1; D gene unclear. Between the trimmed V and J ends, which lost 2 bases and 9 bases, there was a span of 16 bases. CDR3 size: 14 residues. CDR1 is SGHTA, CDR2 FQGNSA, per germline. The CDR3 DNA is TGTGCCAGCAGCTTAAATACAGCAAGCGTTAAAGCTTTCTTT. Amino acids: CASSLNTASVKAFF.

This rearrangement joins TRBV6-1 to TRBJ1-1, with D tentatively TRBD1 (6 bases). Germline V CDR1 and CDR2: MNHNS, SASEGT. V lost 7 bases, J lost 0 bases, and 12 bases lay in between. The length of the CDR3 is 14 residues. DNA of the CDR3: TGTGCCAGCATCCGAGGGGGTCTGAACACTGAAGCTTTCTTT. Translation: CASIRGGLNTEAFF.

This clone has more than one count but fewer than ten. The chain carries TRBV5-1 and TRBJ2-2; 12 nucleotides align to TRBD2. J was trimmed by 6 bases and V by 4 bases; bases with no gene match: 13. Germline V gene data show CDR1 as SGHRS and CDR2 as YFSETQ. The CDR3 runs to 18 residues. The CDR3 here is CASSNGLAGTRGPGELFF. CDR3 in DNA: TGCGCCAGCAGCAATGGACTAGCGGGGACTCGGGGACCCGGGGAGCTGTTTTTT.